This entry features one T cell receptor (beta chain) sequence. V lost 3 bases and J 2 bases, leaving 8 bases between the germline ends. Germline assignment: CDR1 SEHNR and CDR2 FQNEAQ (reference sequence). The CDR3 length is 14 residues. This sample is part of a study of blood T cell repertoires in COVID-19. At the level of the study: Samples of COVID-19 (acute and convalescent) were obtained from the United States, Italy and Spain. T cells, B-cell-depleted T cells, or PBMCs provided the cDNA or gDNA that served as material.

The method was immunoSEQ multiplex PCR; TCRdb's version includes in-frame clones alone and lacks a portion of them. The table lists about 92,000 clones, roughly nine tenths of them singletons. V gene TRBV7-9 combines with J gene TRBJ1-3; D may be TRBD1 (5 bases). The receptor comes from a human donor with active COVID-19. The donor label of this sample is uncertain. Sequencing was performed on peripheral blood. The CDR3 sequence: CASSLSGTGNTIYF. The CDR3 DNA sequence: TGTGCCAGCAGCTTGTCAGGGACTGGAAACACCATATATTTT.